The 20 T cell receptor beta chains below were found in one sample sequenced in a study of CD8+ T cells in alopecia areata. Sequencing used cDNA as its template, made by extracting RNA and reverse transcribing it. This table comes from immunoSEQ multiplex PCR, and its TCRdb copy is limited to in-frame clones, with some not included. The sample holds about 120,000 clones, roughly three fifths seen once. The treatment was: oral pan-JAK inhibitor, 5-10 mg twice daily. Here the sequenced sample was CD8+ T cells sorted from blood, taken at week 24, from a patient treated with tofacitinib. These receptors all stem from a human donor with alopecia areata.

This clone was counted a few times. The genes are TRBV27 and TRBJ2-5, with a weak D call TRBD1 (8 bases). V lost 5 bases, J lost 2 bases, and 15 bases lay in between. Germline values: CDR1 MNHEY, CDR2 SMNVEV (reference sequence). CDR3 length equals 15 residues. The CDR3 bases are TGTGCCAGCAGTCGCCACAGGGGGGGACAAGAGACCCAGTACTTC. Protein: CASSRHRGGQETQYF.

This chain joins TRBV4-1 and TRBJ2-5; unclear D gene. The length of the CDR3 is 13 residues. The ends were cut back, 0 bases at V and 3 bases at J, with 5 bases in the middle. In germline, CDR1 is MGHRA, CDR2 YSYEKL. As DNA, the CDR3 is TGCGCCAGCAGCCAAGATTGGGAAGAGACCCAGTACTTC. It codes for CASSQDWEETQYF.

This clone has more than one count but fewer than ten. This chain connects TRBV29-1 to TRBJ2-6; either TRBD1 or TRBD2 may fit D (5 bases each). Trimming cost V 4 bases and J 3 bases, with 10 bases left between them. Germline V gene sequence: CDR1 SQVTM, CDR2 ANQGSEA. The CDR3 consists of 14 residues. The CDR3 reads CSVGDAVGANVLTF. DNA of the CDR3: TGCAGCGTTGGGGACGCTGTTGGGGCCAACGTCCTGACTTTC.

This chain links TRBV19 with TRBJ1-2; 8 bases map to TRBD1. Germline lookup yields CDR1 LNHDA and CDR2 SQIVND (reference sequence). After removal of 6 bases from V and 8 bases from J, the junction contained 8 bases not matched to a gene. The CDR3 runs to 13 residues. Here the CDR3 DNA reads TGTGCCAGTAGGAGGGACAGGACTCGCGGCTACACCTTC. Its translation is CASRRDRTRGYTF.

The chain recombines TRBV7-2 with TRBJ1-2, with D possibly being TRBD1 (5 bases). The CDR3 extends over 12 amino acids. CDR1 SGHTA and CDR2 FQGNSA come from the germline V gene. Trimming removed 1 base at V and 6 bases at J, with 6 bases between. The CDR3 is CASSLGGDGYTF. The CDR3 DNA reads as TGTGCCAGCAGCTTAGGAGGGGATGGCTACACCTTC.

J is TRBJ2-5 and V is TRBV4-2; 7 positions agree with TRBD2. CDR3 size: 19 residues. The J segment lost 2 bases and the V segment lost 0 bases, leaving 15 bases of the junction unmatched. Germline CDR1 LGHNA, CDR2 YNFKEQ. The CDR3 loop is CASSQELPTRAGTQETQYF. The CDR3 DNA reads as TGTGCCAGCAGCCAAGAGCTACCTACTCGAGCGGGAACTCAAGAGACCCAGTACTTC.

This clone was seen a handful of times. This sequence joins TRBV6-4 and TRBJ1-1; weak D call: TRBD1 (5 bases). Germline loops: CDR1 MRHNA, CDR2 SNTAGT. V gave up 5 bases and J gave up 3 bases, with 16 bases separating them. The CDR3 spans 15 residues. CDR3 amino acids: CASSPPPQGYTEAFF. CDR3 sequence (DNA): TGTGCCAGCAGTCCTCCCCCCCAGGGTTACACTGAAGCTTTCTTT.

The J gene is TRBJ2-7, the V gene TRBV2; D might be TRBD1 (6 bases). Deletions cut 6 bases from V and 5 bases from J, with 20 bases between. This CDR3 is 15 amino acids long. Germline V gene data show CDR1 as SNHLY and CDR2 as FYNNEI. The CDR3 region is CASRGDIQPGDEQYF. DNA for the CDR3: TGTGCCAGCAGGGGGGACATCCAGCCCGGCGACGAGCAGTACTTC.

Concerning this clone itself: Only one base separates this from a far larger clonotype, so it likely reflects a read error. Additional DNA sequences in this sample encode the identical CDR3. The chain couples TRBV6-1 to TRBJ2-6; D is tentatively TRBD1 or TRBD2 (6 bases each). V shed 3 bases and J shed 4 bases, with 10 bases lying between them. This CDR3 is built from 15 residues. CDR1 is MNHNS and CDR2 is SASEGT in the germline V gene. CDR3 sequence: CASSEGGTGANVLTF. The CDR3 DNA sequence: TGTGCCAGCAGTGAGGGGGGCACCGGGGCCAACGTCCTGACTTTC.

The V and J genes are TRBV5-1 and TRBJ2-7; D is undetermined. Germline CDR1 SGHRS, CDR2 YFSETQ. The V and J ends lost 0 bases and 7 bases respectively, with 8 bases between them. The CDR3 is made up of 12 amino acids. CDR3 bases: TGCGCCAGCAGCTTGGGGGCAAAAGAGCAGTACTTC. Translation: CASSLGAKEQYF.

There are a few counts of this clone. The rearrangement uses TRBV19 and TRBJ2-7; D is unresolved. V was shortened by 0 bases and J by 1 base, with 13 bases between the two germline ends. Germline V gene data show CDR1 as LNHDA and CDR2 as SQIVND (reference sequence). The CDR3 spans 16 residues. CDR3 sequence: CASSIDSSDVSYEQYF. Written as DNA, the CDR3 is TGTGCCAGTAGTATAGACAGCAGCGACGTATCCTACGAGCAGTACTTC. Based on the CDR3 plus reference TRBV19 and TRBJ2-7, the full variable domain is DGGITQSPKYLFRKEGQNVTLSCEQNLNHDAMYWYRQDPGQGLRLIYYSQIVNDFQKGDIAEGYSVSREKKESFPLTVTSAQKNPTAFYLCASSIDSSDVSYEQYFGPGTRLTVT.

V gene TRBV29-1 combines with J gene TRBJ1-2; unclear D gene. With 4 bases removed from V and 4 bases from J, the gap between germline ends came to 13 bases. The CDR3 is made up of 13 amino acids. The V gene's germline CDR1 is SQVTM and CDR2 ANQGSEA. The CDR3 loop reads CSVVWVFGYGYTF. The CDR3 DNA follows: TGCAGCGTTGTTTGGGTGTTCGGCTATGGCTACACCTTC.

The J gene is TRBJ2-1, the V gene TRBV2, with D maybe TRBD1 (5 bases). This CDR3 has 13 amino acids. Trimming removed 7 bases from V and 8 bases from J, with 15 bases in between. From germline, CDR1 is SNHLY and CDR2 FYNNEI. This CDR3 is CASTLGWGYEQFF. The DNA for the CDR3 is TGTGCCAGCACCTTAGGCTGGGGCTATGAGCAGTTCTTC.

This chain joins TRBV2 and TRBJ2-5; perhaps TRBD1 as D (5 bases). This CDR3 is built from 13 residues. The V end was cut by 11 bases, the J end by 1 base, with 14 bases between. Per germline, CDR1 SNHLY and CDR2 FYNNEI. CDR3 nucleotide sequence: TGTGCCTCCCAAGATAGGGGCCAAGAGACCCAGTACTTC. This encodes CASQDRGQETQYF.

This clone was seen a few times. This chain links TRBV4-3 with TRBJ2-5, with TRBD2 matching 8 bases. Germline V gives CDR1 LGHNA, CDR2 YSLEER. J was trimmed by 1 base and V by 0 bases; bases with no gene match: 4. The CDR3 runs to 16 residues. The CDR3 loop reads CASSQDLAGFQETQYF. The CDR3 DNA sequence: TGCGCCAGCAGCCAAGACCTAGCGGGCTTCCAAGAGACCCAGTACTTC.

The chain links TRBV14 to TRBJ2-4; 8 positions match TRBD2. CDR1 is SGHDN, CDR2 FVKESK, per germline. The J segment lost 3 bases and the V segment lost 4 bases, leaving 5 bases of the junction unmatched. The CDR3 is made up of 15 amino acids. This chain's CDR3 is CASSPAGGGKNIQYF. In DNA, the CDR3 is TGTGCCAGCAGCCCAGCCGGGGGGGGCAAAAACATTCAGTACTTC.

This clone occurred a few times. The rearrangement links TRBV15 to TRBJ2-7; tentatively, D is TRBD1 or TRBD2 (5 bases each). The germline gives CDR1 LNHNV, CDR2 YYDKDF (reference sequence). The CDR3 runs to 13 residues. V was trimmed by 7 bases and J by 4 bases, leaving 14 bases between them. CDR3 amino acids: CATTPGGGYEQYF. The CDR3 coding sequence is TGTGCCACCACTCCAGGTGGGGGATACGAGCAGTACTTC.

This clone has a handful of counts. The V gene is TRBV9, the J gene TRBJ2-2; unclear D gene. The germline V gene has CDR1 SGDLS and CDR2 YYNGEE. This CDR3 is 16 amino acids long. Trimming stripped 3 bases from V and 5 bases from J, with 17 bases between. This chain's CDR3 is CASSDGSPVQTGELFF. DNA of the CDR3: TGTGCCAGCAGCGACGGTTCGCCGGTCCAGACCGGGGAGCTGTTTTTT.

As for this clone: Its ends do not fully match the called genes, so a read error is possible. V gene TRBV10-3 combines with J gene TRBJ2-2; D is ambiguous. The CDR3 covers 17 residues. Germline-derived CDR1 and CDR2 are ENHRY and SYGVKD. The CDR3, as DNA: TGTGCCACCAGTTTCCCAGAGACCGTTGCGAACACCGGGGAGCTGTTTTTT. Translation gives CATSFPETVANTGELFF.

The chain couples TRBV6-5 to TRBJ2-1; a weak D match, TRBD2 (5 bases). The CDR3 is 16 residues long. V gave up 0 bases and J gave up 5 bases, with 14 bases separating them. The V gene's germline CDR1 is MNHEY and CDR2 SVGAGI. Here the CDR3 DNA reads TGTGCCAGCAGTTACTCGACTACGGTGTTGGACAATGAGCAGTTCTTC. Translation gives CASSYSTTVLDNEQFF.